The 30 T cell receptor beta chains below all came from one sample that was sequenced in a study of blood T cell repertoires in COVID-19 (dated by TCRdb to 2020 to 2021). Library preparation employed the immunoSEQ multiplex PCR assay. The table was pulled from immuneACCESS by TCRdb, which kept in-frame rearrangements only. Such tables lose some clones; where checked, under half of the loss comes from unresolved V genes, and the rest has no known cause. The sample table holds fewer than 250,000 clones, of which 83% were seen once. The top ten clonotypes cover 3.6% of the sample. The sequenced sample consisted of PBMCs or T cells enriched from blood (not recorded which). The receptor source for this set is a woman in her thirties or forties who had been exposed to COVID-19.

This clone was observed a handful of times. The J gene is TRBJ2-5, the V gene TRBV19; 8 nucleotides agree with TRBD2. CDR1 LNHDA and CDR2 SQIVND come from the germline V gene (reference sequence). The CDR3 contains 12 residues. V dropped 9 bases and J dropped 9; count of bases not matched to a gene: 9. CDR3 DNA: TGTGCCAGAAGCGGGGGCTTGGTGGCCCAGTACTTC. Amino acid sequence: CARSGGLVAQYF.

The chain recombines TRBV7-9 with TRBJ1-5, with D perhaps TRBD1 (6 bases). CDR1 is SEHNR, CDR2 FQNEAQ, per germline (reference sequence). V was shortened by 5 bases and J by 7 bases, with 18 bases between the two germline ends. This CDR3 has 15 amino acids. CDR3 sequence reads: CASSPLGEGDQPQHF. In DNA form, the CDR3 reads TGTGCCAGCAGCCCACTAGGGGAGGGGGACCAGCCCCAGCATTTT.

Only a few counts were recorded for this clone. The CDR3 DNA is TGCGCCAGCAGCTTGGCAGGCTACACCGGGGAGCTGTTTTTT. This sequence encodes CASSLAGYTGELFF. The chain recombines TRBV5-1 with TRBJ2-2; unclear D gene. This CDR3 has 14 residues. Trimming pared 0 bases from V and 3 bases from J, leaving 6 bases between. Germline CDR1 and CDR2: SGHRS and YFSETQ.

The chain carries TRBV18 and TRBJ1-1, with 7 bases identical to TRBD1. From germline, CDR1 is KGHSH and CDR2 LQKENI. The J segment lost 0 bases and the V segment lost 6 bases, leaving 7 bases of the junction unmatched. This CDR3 contains 15 residues. The CDR3 protein is CASSRDSSMNTEAFF. The CDR3 nucleotides are TGTGCCAGCTCGCGGGACAGTTCCATGAACACTGAAGCTTTCTTT.

This clone came up once. V gene TRBV28 combines with J gene TRBJ2-3, with 9 positions matching TRBD1. V dropped 4 bases and J dropped 3; count of bases not matched to a gene: 14. CDR3 length: 18 residues. Germline CDR1 reads MDHEN; CDR2 reads SYDVKM. CDR3 protein: CASSSHHRDRVGTDTQYF. For the CDR3, the DNA is TGTGCCAGCAGTTCACACCACCGGGACAGGGTTGGGACAGATACGCAGTATTTT.

V is TRBV2 and J is TRBJ2-2; D may be TRBD1 (5 bases). The ends were cut back, 4 bases at V and 6 bases at J, with 6 bases in the middle. Germline values: CDR1 SNHLY, CDR2 FYNNEI. The CDR3 sequence is 12 residues long. CDR3 loop: CASSGGPGELFF. The CDR3 DNA follows: TGTGCCAGCAGTGGGGGCCCCGGGGAGCTGTTTTTT.

The rearrangement links TRBV2 to TRBJ1-6; no clear D gene. The CDR3 is 13 amino acids. Germline CDR1 and CDR2: SNHLY and FYNNEI. Deletions cut 4 bases from V and 14 bases from J, with 15 bases between. CDR3 sequence: CASSAGVVGALHF. For the CDR3, the DNA is TGTGCCAGCAGTGCAGGAGTTGTGGGAGCCCTCCACTTT.

The gene calls are TRBV10-3 and TRBJ2-7; 9 bases line up with TRBD1. CDR1 is ENHRY and CDR2 is SYGVKD in the germline V gene. Trimming took 4 bases from V and 7 from J; bases not matched to a gene: 8. The CDR3 extends over 14 amino acids. The CDR3 protein is CAISGSDRGREQYF. CDR3 bases: TGTGCCATCAGTGGGTCGGACAGGGGAAGGGAGCAGTACTTC.

This chain uses TRBV19 with TRBJ1-4; the match to TRBD1 covers 7 bases. This CDR3 comprises 14 residues. V was pared by 5 bases and J by 3 bases, with 3 bases of the junction left unmatched. Germline V lookup: CDR1 LNHDA, CDR2 SQIVND (reference sequence). The CDR3 sequence: CASSPGQSNEKLFF. The CDR3 DNA reads as TGTGCCAGTAGTCCGGGACAGTCTAATGAAAAACTGTTTTTT. Full variable domain (missing parts from reference TRBV19 and TRBJ1-4): DGGITQSPKYLFRKEGQNVTLSCEQNLNHDAMYWYRQDPGQGLRLIYYSQIVNDFQKGDIAEGYSVSREKKESFPLTVTSAQKNPTAFYLCASSPGQSNEKLFFGSGTQLSVL.

CDR3 in amino acids: CASGLGAGVRETQYF. The DNA for the CDR3 is TGTGCTAGTGGTTTAGGAGCAGGGGTACGCGAGACCCAGTACTTC. The rearrangement joins TRBV12-5 to TRBJ2-5; TRBD1 is a possible D gene (6 bases). The germline gives CDR1 LGHNT, CDR2 FRNRAP. V lost 3 bases to trimming and J lost 5 bases, with 16 bases between them. The CDR3 length is 15 residues.

The V and J genes are TRBV3-1 (or the pseudogene TRBV3-2) and TRBJ1-1; TRBD1 matches at 11 bases. The CDR3 extends over 15 amino acids. CDR1 is LGHDT, CDR2 YNNKEL, per germline (reference sequence). Trimming removed 3 bases from V and 3 bases from J; junction bases left unmatched: 3. CDR3 bases: TGTGCCAGCAGCCACGCGGACAGGGGGCACACTGAAGCTTTCTTT. Translation gives CASSHADRGHTEAFF.

The rearrangement joins TRBV24-1 to TRBJ2-1, with 8 positions matching TRBD1. This CDR3 contains 16 residues. Germline V gene lookup returns CDR1 KGHDR and CDR2 SFDVKD. V was clipped by 9 bases and J by 6 bases; unmatched bases: 15. CDR3 amino acids: CATGDIGQGYSNEQFF. CDR3 bases: TGTGCCACCGGGGATATAGGACAGGGATACTCCAATGAGCAGTTCTTC.

This chain connects TRBV5-1 to TRBJ2-3; D gene unclear. Trimming shortened V by 0 bases and J by 5 bases, and 7 bases separated the two germline ends. Germline V gene lookup returns CDR1 SGHRS and CDR2 YFSETQ. CDR3 length: 13 amino acids. The CDR3 reads CASSLDELDTQYF. CDR3 nucleotides: TGCGCCAGCAGCTTGGACGAGTTAGATACGCAGTATTTT.

The chain recombines TRBV12-5 with TRBJ1-1; possibly TRBD1 for D (6 bases). The germline CDR1 and CDR2 sequences are LGHNT and FRNRAP. The CDR3 length is 20 residues. V was clipped by 1 base and J by 0 bases, with 24 bases between them. The CDR3 loop is CASGLETRLDRSVLNTEAFF. CDR3 sequence (DNA): TGTGCTAGTGGTTTGGAAACCCGTCTTGACAGGTCAGTCTTGAACACTGAAGCTTTCTTT.

This chain uses TRBV3-1 (or the pseudogene TRBV3-2) with TRBJ1-2; D is uncertain. This CDR3 is built from 14 residues. CDR1 is LGHDT, CDR2 YNNKEL, per germline (reference sequence). Trimming shortened V by 1 base and J by 0 bases, and 6 bases separated the two germline ends. For the CDR3, the DNA is TGTGCCAGCAGCCAAGCACTTGCTAACTATGGCTACACCTTC. Amino acid sequence: CASSQALANYGYTF.

The genes are TRBV7-6 and TRBJ2-5, with 7 nucleotides matching TRBD2. The length of the CDR3 is 15 residues. Germline trimming cut 4 bases from V and 2 bases from J; bases unmatched to any gene: 7. The germline CDR1 and CDR2 sequences are SGHVS and FNYEAQ. The CDR3 nucleotides read TGTGCCAGCAGCTCTAACTCGGGGGGACAAGAGACCCAGTACTTC. Its protein is CASSSNSGGQETQYF.

The chain employs TRBV5-1 and TRBJ2-5; TRBD1 matches 12 bases. V gave up 3 bases and J gave up 7 bases; unmatched junction bases: 4. CDR1 is SGHRS and CDR2 is YFSETQ in the germline V gene. This CDR3 spans 14 amino acids. The CDR3 sequence is CASSWGQGAGTQYF. CDR3 nucleotide sequence: TGCGCCAGCAGCTGGGGACAGGGGGCGGGGACCCAGTACTTC.

This clone was picked up a small number of times. V and J are TRBV21-1 and TRBJ2-3; TRBD2, the table's D call, was not compared with the DNA. TRBV21-1 is an annotated pseudogene. The CDR3 extends over 17 amino acids. The CDR3 loop is CASSKGGRIHSTDTQYF. The CDR3 DNA sequence: TGTGCCAGCAGCAAAGGAGGCCGTATTCACAGCACAGATACGCAGTATTTT.

The V and J genes are TRBV18 and TRBJ2-2; 11 bases are a match to TRBD2. After removal of 1 base from V and 1 base from J, the junction contained 11 bases not matched to a gene. Germline CDR1 is KGHSH and CDR2 is LQKENI. The CDR3 has 20 residues. The CDR3 DNA sequence: TGTGCCAGCTCACCACAAGTCCTAGCGGGGGGCCTCTTGAACACCGGGGAGCTGTTTTTT. Translating gives CASSPQVLAGGLLNTGELFF.

The J gene is TRBJ2-1, the V gene TRBV10-2, with D perhaps TRBD1 (5 bases). This CDR3 contains 12 residues. Trimming stripped 3 bases from V and 10 bases from J, with 10 bases between. CDR1 and CDR2 (germline): WSHSY, SAAADI. CDR3 in amino acids: CASSEIQGEQFF. CDR3 nucleotides: TGCGCCAGCAGTGAAATCCAGGGCGAGCAGTTCTTC.

The chain recombines TRBV18 with TRBJ2-7; D unresolved. This CDR3 has 13 amino acids. In germline, CDR1 is KGHSH, CDR2 LQKENI. V was pared by 5 bases and J by 1 base, with 9 bases between. The CDR3 region is CASSSQDSYEQYF. The CDR3 DNA is TGTGCCAGCTCATCCCAGGATTCCTACGAGCAGTACTTC.

The chain uses TRBV6-2 or TRBV6-3 and TRBJ1-2; TRBD1 aligns across 7 bases. V shed 5 bases, J shed 8 bases, and the junction held 26 bases outside the gene matches. Germline V gene data show CDR1 as MNHEY and CDR2 as SVGEGT. The CDR3 spans 19 residues. The CDR3 DNA follows: TGTGCCAGCAGTAAACCCGCCGCTACGACAGCCCAGACAGGGTACGGCTACACCTTC. It translates to CASSKPAATTAQTGYGYTF.

Comments on this clone: Other nucleotide sequences from this sample produce the same CDR3. The chain is built from TRBV9 and TRBJ2-2, with D perhaps matching TRBD1 (6 bases). Germline values: CDR1 SGDLS, CDR2 YYNGEE. This CDR3 has 15 amino acids. V was pared by 0 bases and J by 1 base, with 7 bases between. The chain's CDR3 is CASSVGGGNTGELFF. CDR3 DNA: TGTGCCAGCAGCGTAGGAGGGGGGAACACCGGGGAGCTGTTTTTT.

The chain uses TRBV4-1 and TRBJ1-5; D is undetermined. Germline CDR1 reads MGHRA; CDR2 reads YSYEKL. There are 15 residues in the CDR3. V lost 0 bases to trimming and J lost 6 bases, with 12 bases between them. The CDR3 region has the DNA TGCGCCAGCAGCCAAGAGTCAGGTACGAGTCAGCCCCAGCATTTT. Translating it yields CASSQESGTSQPQHF.

The CDR3 loop reads CASSRGQGDQPQHF. The CDR3 bases are TGTGCCAGCAGCCGAGGACAGGGGGATCAGCCCCAGCATTTT. This rearrangement joins TRBV6-5 to TRBJ1-5; TRBD1 matches 10 bases. V shed 6 bases, J shed 5 bases, and the junction held 4 bases outside the gene matches. There are 14 residues in the CDR3. CDR1 is MNHEY and CDR2 is SVGAGI in the germline V gene.

The rearrangement links TRBV27 to TRBJ2-1; TRBD2 is a possible D gene (7 bases). Germline CDR1 MNHEY, CDR2 SMNVEV (reference sequence). Between the trimmed V and J ends, which lost 10 bases and 8 bases, there was a span of 21 bases. The CDR3 is 14 residues long. In DNA form, the CDR3 reads TGTGCCACTAAAGCGGGACACACTAGGGATGAGCAGTTCTTC. Encoded protein: CATKAGHTRDEQFF.

This clone was seen a single time. The rearrangement links TRBV29-1 to TRBJ2-4; D not resolved. Trimming left V 7 bases short and J 0 bases short, with 13 bases between. CDR1 SQVTM and CDR2 ANQGSEA come from the germline V gene. CDR3 length equals 14 residues. CDR3 in DNA: TGCAGCGCCGCGGAAATACTAGCCAAAAACATTCAGTACTTC. It yields the protein CSAAEILAKNIQYF.

The chain is built from TRBV9 and TRBJ1-2, with a possible D match to TRBD1 (6 bases). CDR1 SGDLS and CDR2 YYNGEE come from the germline V gene. The CDR3 spans 14 residues. Between the trimmed V and J ends, which lost 4 bases and 2 bases, there was a span of 12 bases. CDR3 bases: TGTGCCAGCAGCCTGAGGACAGCGAACTATGGCTACACCTTC. Protein product: CASSLRTANYGYTF.

The rearrangement links TRBV5-1 to TRBJ2-1; D remains ambiguous. Trimming removed 0 bases from V and 8 bases from J, with 9 bases in between. Germline loops: CDR1 SGHRS, CDR2 YFSETQ. The CDR3 sequence is 13 residues long. CDR3 in amino acids: CASSLVRSDEQFF. The CDR3 coding sequence is TGCGCCAGCAGCTTGGTACGGTCTGATGAGCAGTTCTTC.

The genes are TRBV7-9 and TRBJ2-2, with D possibly TRBD1 on 6 matching bases. CDR3 size: 15 residues. The germline V gene encodes CDR1 SEHNR and CDR2 FQNEAQ (reference sequence). V lost 5 bases and J lost 6, with 16 bases in between. CDR3 in amino acids: CASSDGTRIAGELFF. The CDR3 bases are TGTGCCAGCAGCGATGGGACACGTATAGCCGGGGAGCTGTTTTTT.